This T cell receptor (beta chain) was sequenced in a study of shared clonotypes between healthy human individuals. Here immunoSEQ multiplex PCR was the method, and the copy in TCRdb shows in-frame clones only, minus some. The table has about 2 million clones, around 96% seen once. In the naive CD8 group, cells lacked CD45RO and were positively selected for CCR7, so terminally differentiated effector memory CD45RA+ cells were left out. Trimming took 0 bases from V and 1 from J, leaving 10 bases between them. Per germline, CDR1 SGHKS and CDR2 YYEKEE (reference sequence). The length of the CDR3 is 15 residues.

The sample comprised naive CD8+ T cells sorted from blood. The chain employs TRBV5-5 and TRBJ1-1, with D possibly matching TRBD1 (6 bases). This clonotype was obtained from a man in his late teens or twenties in good health. The CDR3 reads CASSLAGAWNTEAFF. Here the CDR3 DNA reads TGTGCCAGCAGCTTGGCGGGGGCCTGGAACACTGAAGCTTTCTTT.